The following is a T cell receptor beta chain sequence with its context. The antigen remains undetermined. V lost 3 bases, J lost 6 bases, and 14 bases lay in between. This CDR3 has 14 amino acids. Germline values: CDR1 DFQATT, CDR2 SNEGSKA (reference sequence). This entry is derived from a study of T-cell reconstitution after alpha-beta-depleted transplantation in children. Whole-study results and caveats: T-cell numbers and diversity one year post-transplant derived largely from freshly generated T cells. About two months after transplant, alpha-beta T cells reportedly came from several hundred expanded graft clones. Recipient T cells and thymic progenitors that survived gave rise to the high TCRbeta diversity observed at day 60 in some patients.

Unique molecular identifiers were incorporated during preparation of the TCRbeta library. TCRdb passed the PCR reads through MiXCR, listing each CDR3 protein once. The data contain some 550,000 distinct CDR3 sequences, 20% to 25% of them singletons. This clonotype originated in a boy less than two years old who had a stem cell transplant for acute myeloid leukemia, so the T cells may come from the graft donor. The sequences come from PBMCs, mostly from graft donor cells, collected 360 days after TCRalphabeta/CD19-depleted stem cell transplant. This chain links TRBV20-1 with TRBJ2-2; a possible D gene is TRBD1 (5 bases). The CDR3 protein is CSARARAAPGELFF. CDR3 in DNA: TGCAGTGCTAGGGCCAGGGCTGCGCCCGGGGAGCTGTTTTTT.